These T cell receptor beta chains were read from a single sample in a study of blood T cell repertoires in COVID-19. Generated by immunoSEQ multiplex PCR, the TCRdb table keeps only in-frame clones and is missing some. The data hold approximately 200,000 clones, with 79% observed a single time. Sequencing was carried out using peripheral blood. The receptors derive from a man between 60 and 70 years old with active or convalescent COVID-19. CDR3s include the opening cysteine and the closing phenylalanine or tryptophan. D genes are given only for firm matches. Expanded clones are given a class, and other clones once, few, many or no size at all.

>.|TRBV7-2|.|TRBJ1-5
CASSQDGDSNQPQHF
TGTGCCAGCAGCCAGGACGGGGATAGCAATCAGCCCCAGCATTTT
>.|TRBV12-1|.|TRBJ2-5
CASSFPRLRGTQYF
TGTGCCAGCAGCTTCCCTCGACTACGCGGGACCCAGTACTTC
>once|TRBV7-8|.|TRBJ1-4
CASSFGGSTNEKLFF
TGTGCCAGCAGCTTTGGCGGCTCAACTAATGAAAAACTGTTTTTT
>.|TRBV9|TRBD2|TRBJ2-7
CASSPTPGTSFGYEQYF
TGTGCCAGCAGCCCGACCCCCGGGACTAGCTTTGGCTACGAGCAGTACTTC
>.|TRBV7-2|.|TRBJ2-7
CASSLAPQGTHEQYF
TGTGCCAGCAGCTTAGCGCCCCAGGGTACTCACGAGCAGTACTTC
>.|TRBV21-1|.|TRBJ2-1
CASSKIKRDNEQFF
TGTGCCAGCAGCAAGATAAAACGGGACAATGAGCAGTTCTTC
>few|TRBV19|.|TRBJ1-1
CASSFKRLGTEAFF
TGTGCCAGTAGTTTTAAGCGGCTAGGGACTGAAGCTTTCTTT
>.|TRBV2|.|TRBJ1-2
CASSTKRAALTNGYTF
TGTGCCAGCAGTACCAAGCGGGCTGCACTTACCAATGGCTACACCTTC
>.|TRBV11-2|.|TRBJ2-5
CASSFGLAPGTQYF
TGTGCCAGCAGCTTTGGACTTGCTCCAGGGACCCAGTACTTC
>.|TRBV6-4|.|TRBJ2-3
CASSEGRAETDTQYF
TGTGCCAGCAGTGAGGGCAGGGCGGAAACAGATACGCAGTATTTT
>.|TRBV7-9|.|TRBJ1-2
CASSLSTGIANYGYTF
TGTGCCAGCAGCTTATCTACAGGGATAGCTAACTATGGCTACACCTTC
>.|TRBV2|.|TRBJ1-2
CASSEGQGQGYTF
TGTGCCAGCAGTGAAGGTCAGGGGCAGGGCTACACCTTC
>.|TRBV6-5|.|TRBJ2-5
CASSYGGQETQYF
TGTGCCAGCAGTTACGGGGGGCAAGAGACCCAGTACTTC
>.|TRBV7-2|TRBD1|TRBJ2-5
CASSFRTGKETQYF
TGTGCCAGCAGCTTCCGGACAGGAAAAGAGACCCAGTACTTC
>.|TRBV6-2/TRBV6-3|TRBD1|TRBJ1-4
CASSSPGQGREKLFF
TGTGCCAGCAGTTCGCCGGGACAGGGACGTGAAAAACTGTTTTTT
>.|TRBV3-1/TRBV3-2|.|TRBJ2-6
CASSQAGDLAGANVLTF
TGTGCCAGCAGCCAAGCAGGGGACCTAGCTGGGGCCAACGTCCTGACTTTC
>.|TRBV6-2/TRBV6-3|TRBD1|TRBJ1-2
CASSLGQGRTYGYTF
TGTGCCAGCAGCCTCGGACAGGGGCGAACCTATGGCTACACCTTC
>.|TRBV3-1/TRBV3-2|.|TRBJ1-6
CASSQVDSRPLHF
TGTGCCAGCAGCCAAGTGGACAGCCGTCCCCTCCACTTT
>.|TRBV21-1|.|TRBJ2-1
CASSKGLAGGAYNEQFF
TGTGCCAGCAGCAAAGGACTAGCGGGAGGCGCCTACAATGAGCAGTTCTTC
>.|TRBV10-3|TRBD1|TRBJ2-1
CAINRGNEQFF
TGTGCCATCAACAGGGGTAATGAGCAGTTCTTC
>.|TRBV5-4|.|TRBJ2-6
CASIDPGLATSGANVLTF
TGTGCCAGCATCGATCCGGGGCTAGCGACCTCTGGGGCCAACGTCCTGACTTTC
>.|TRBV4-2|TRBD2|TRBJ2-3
CASSQEAGGPSSGKGTQYF
TGTGCCAGCAGCCAAGAAGCGGGAGGGCCTTCAAGTGGGAAAGGTACGCAGTATTTT
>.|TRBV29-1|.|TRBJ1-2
CSARTEGYTF
TGCAGCGCCCGGACAGAAGGCTACACCTTC
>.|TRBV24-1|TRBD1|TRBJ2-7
CATSDPLQGRPYEQYF
TGTGCCACCAGTGACCCATTACAGGGGCGGCCCTACGAGCAGTACTTC
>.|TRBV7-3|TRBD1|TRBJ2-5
CASSETGGVETQYF
TGTGCCAGCAGCGAAACAGGGGGCGTAGAGACCCAGTACTTC
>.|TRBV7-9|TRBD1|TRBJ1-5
CASSLGQGTNQPQHF
TGTGCCAGCAGCTTAGGACAGGGAACAAATCAGCCCCAGCATTTT
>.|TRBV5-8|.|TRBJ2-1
CASSPGMHNEQFF
TGTGCCAGCAGCCCCGGGATGCACAATGAGCAGTTCTTC
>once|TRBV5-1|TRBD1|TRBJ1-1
CASTPGTGGVEAFF
TGCGCCAGCACCCCCGGGACAGGGGGTGTTGAAGCTTTCTTT
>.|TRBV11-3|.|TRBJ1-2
CASSSSREGSHTF
TGTGCCAGCAGCAGCAGTCGGGAGGGTAGCCACACCTTC
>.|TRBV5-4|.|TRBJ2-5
CASSLLGGLQGETQYF
TGTGCCAGCAGCCTCCTCGGTGGGCTGCAGGGGGAGACCCAGTACTTC
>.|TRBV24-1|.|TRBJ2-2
CATSDEEGRLNTGELFF
TGTGCCACCAGTGATGAGGAGGGCCGTTTGAACACCGGGGAGCTGTTTTTT
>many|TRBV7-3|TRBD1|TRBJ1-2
CASSREGARGYTF
TGTGCCAGCTCCCGGGAGGGGGCGCGAGGCTACACCTTC
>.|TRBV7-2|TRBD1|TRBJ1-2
CASRPGTGGFGNYGYTF
TGTGCCAGCAGGCCCGGGACAGGGGGCTTCGGAAACTATGGCTACACCTTC
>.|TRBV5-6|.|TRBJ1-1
CASSFMDSTEAFF
TGTGCCAGCAGCTTTATGGACAGCACTGAAGCTTTCTTT
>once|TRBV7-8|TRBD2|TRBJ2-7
CASSRGGSAESYEQYF
TGTGCCAGCAGCCGGGGGGGAAGCGCCGAATCCTACGAGCAGTACTTC
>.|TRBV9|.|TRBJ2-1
CASSGLDYNEQFF
TGTGCCAGCAGCGGGCTTGATTACAATGAGCAGTTCTTC
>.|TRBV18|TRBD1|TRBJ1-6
CASSQYRDRDYNSPLHF
TGTGCCAGCTCACAATACCGGGACAGGGATTATAATTCACCCCTCCACTTT
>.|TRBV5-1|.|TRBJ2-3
CASSLDLIEIADTQYF
TGCGCCAGCAGCTTGGATCTTATCGAGATAGCAGATACGCAGTATTTT
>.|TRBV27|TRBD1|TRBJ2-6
CASRPTGGSGANVLTF
TGTGCCAGCAGACCGACAGGGGGCTCTGGGGCCAACGTCCTGACTTTC